This T cell receptor beta chain is drawn from a study of cytomegalovirus exposure and HLA in healthy donors. The CDR3 loop spans 16 amino acids. Trimming left V 2 bases short and J 12 bases short, with 26 bases between. The germline gives CDR1 KGHSH, CDR2 LQKENI. The table came from immunoSEQ multiplex PCR; TCRdb's copy has only in-frame clones and leaves some out. This table has about 89,000 clones, approximately 81% appearing once. The chain couples TRBV18 to TRBJ2-7, with D perhaps matching TRBD2 (6 bases). This TCR came from a woman between 18 and 30 years old in good health and CMV-seropositive. The source material was PBMCs. The CDR3 region is CASSPTGMVADFRRYF. For the CDR3, the DNA is TGTGCCAGCTCACCAACGGGAATGGTAGCGGACTTCCGGCGGTACTTC.